A selection of T cell receptor beta chains follows, all from one sample in a study of blood T cells in healthy people across ages. TCRdb reanalysed the 5' RACE reads using MiXCR and keeps one entry per CDR3 protein. Of about 1.8 million distinct CDR3 sequences listed, roughly 52% are singletons. Sequenced: blood. All receptors derive from a woman in her thirties or forties in good health. CDR3s include the opening cysteine and the closing phenylalanine or tryptophan. D genes are given only for firm matches. Size is stated for part of the rows, as once, few or many counts, or as a class when the clone is expanded.

CDR3nt	CDR3aa	v_gene	d_gene	abundance	j_gene
TGCAGTGCTAGAAGGGGGGAAGGCCCTGAAACTAATGAAAAACTGTTTTTT	CSARRGEGPETNEKLFF	TRBV20-1	-	-	TRBJ1-4
TGCAGCGTTGATTGGTCGGCTAGCGGAGGGGAGTACAATGAGCAGTTCTTC	CSVDWSASGGEYNEQFF	TRBV29-1	TRBD2	-	TRBJ2-1
TGTGCCAGCAGTTTCGGTAGGGCGGCGCAGTACTTC	CASSFGRAAQYF	TRBV28	-	-	TRBJ2-5
TGTGCCATCAGATGGGGGACAGATGGCTACACCTTC	CAIRWGTDGYTF	TRBV10-3	TRBD1	-	TRBJ1-2
TGTGCCAGCATGCCCGCGGGGGGCAATGAGCAGTTCTTC	CASMPAGGNEQFF	TRBV2	TRBD2	-	TRBJ2-1
TGTGCCAGCACCGTATCAGGGGCCCCCCTCTACAATGAGCAGTTCTTC	CASTVSGAPLYNEQFF	TRBV7-9	-	-	TRBJ2-1
TGTGCCAGCTCGACTAGCGGCACCTACAATGAGCAGTTCTTC	CASSTSGTYNEQFF	TRBV4-2	TRBD2	-	TRBJ2-1
TGCGCCAGCAGCGTTTCGACAGGGCGAGCGAACACTGAAGCTTTCTTT	CASSVSTGRANTEAFF	TRBV5-1	TRBD1	-	TRBJ1-1
TGTGCCAGCAGGTTTACTAGCGGGGGACGTTCAGAGACCCAGTACTTC	CASRFTSGGRSETQYF	TRBV6-1	TRBD2	-	TRBJ2-5
TGTGCCATCAGTGACTCCGGGACCCACTCCTACGAGCAGTACTTC	CAISDSGTHSYEQYF	TRBV10-3	-	-	TRBJ2-7
TGCAGTGCTCACGACTTCCCGAGCTACGAGCAGTACTTC	CSAHDFPSYEQYF	TRBV20-1	-	few	TRBJ2-7
TGTGCCAGCGGCCCACAAGCGGGGGGACTCAATGAGCAGTTCTTC	CASGPQAGGLNEQFF	TRBV7-3	TRBD2	-	TRBJ2-1
TGTGCCAGCAGCTTGTCAGAGACAGGGACGGTGAACACTGAAGCTTTCTTT	CASSLSETGTVNTEAFF	TRBV7-2	TRBD1	-	TRBJ1-1
TGTGCCAGCAGCCGCTCCGAATACACAGATACGCAGTATTTT	CASSRSEYTDTQYF	TRBV7-2	-	-	TRBJ2-3
TGTGCCAGCAGGCGACCGGGTCCTTTGAACGAGCAGTACTTC	CASRRPGPLNEQYF	TRBV6-5	-	-	TRBJ2-7
TGCGCCAGCAGTGAGGCTCCGTCCGATACGCAGTATTTT	CASSEAPSDTQYF	TRBV10-2	-	-	TRBJ2-3
TGCGCCAGCAGCCAAGATCCCGTGATGGTGAACACTGAAGCTTTCTTT	CASSQDPVMVNTEAFF	TRBV4-3	-	-	TRBJ1-1
TGTGCCAGCAGCCCCTATATGAACACTGAAGCTTTCTTT	CASSPYMNTEAFF	TRBV7-2	-	few	TRBJ1-1
TGTGCCAGCAGTTTTGGGACAGGGCTCTCTGGGGCCAACGTCCTGACTTTC	CASSFGTGLSGANVLTF	TRBV28	TRBD1	-	TRBJ2-6
TGTGCCAGCAGCTTGGGGACAGGGGAGGTAGATACGCAGTATTTT	CASSLGTGEVDTQYF	TRBV5-5	TRBD1	few	TRBJ2-3
TGTGCCAGTATAGCGGGGGGTTCAGATACGCAGTATTTT	CASIAGGSDTQYF	TRBV28	TRBD2	-	TRBJ2-3
TGTGCCAGGTACCTGGGACCGCTGAATGGCTACACCTTC	CARYLGPLNGYTF	TRBV7-9	-	-	TRBJ1-2
TGTGCCAGAGGTCCGATGGGGACCGGACCTGGCTACACCTTC	CARGPMGTGPGYTF	TRBV2	-	-	TRBJ1-2
TGCAGTGCCCTGCCACCCCTCCACTTT	CSALPPLHF	TRBV20-1	-	-	TRBJ1-6
TGTGCCAGCACCACCCCCAGGGAGTTTGGCTATGGCTACACCTTC	CASTTPREFGYGYTF	TRBV2	-	-	TRBJ1-2
TGCGCCAGCAGCTATACGACAGCTATGAACACTGAAGCTTTCTTT	CASSYTTAMNTEAFF	TRBV5-1	-	once	TRBJ1-1
TGTGCCAGCGGCCCTAGCGGGGGGCACGAGGGTACGCAGTATTTT	CASGPSGGHEGTQYF	TRBV7-2	TRBD2	-	TRBJ2-3
TGTGCCAGCTCACCGAAGACGGCTGCTAACTATGGCTACACCTTC	CASSPKTAANYGYTF	TRBV18	-	-	TRBJ1-2
TGTGCCAGCAGCTTAGTGGCGCTTGGTGGCTACACCTTC	CASSLVALGGYTF	TRBV7-9	-	-	TRBJ1-2
TGTGCCAGCAGCTACCGACAGGGGGCTTTGGAGACCCAGTACTTC	CASSYRQGALETQYF	TRBV7-2	TRBD1	few	TRBJ2-5
TGCAGTGCTAGAATCGGTTTCAATGAGCAGTTCTTC	CSARIGFNEQFF	TRBV20-1	-	-	TRBJ2-1
TGTGCCAGCAGTTCGGGACTAGCGGGGGGGAATGCAGATACGCAGTATTTT	CASSSGLAGGNADTQYF	TRBV27	TRBD2	few	TRBJ2-3
TGTGCCAGCAGTCTAGGGGAGACTGAAGCTTTCTTT	CASSLGETEAFF	TRBV7-9	-	-	TRBJ1-1
TGTGCCAGCAGCCAAGGGGGAGGGTGGAATGAGCAGTACTTC	CASSQGGGWNEQYF	TRBV3-1	TRBD2	-	TRBJ2-7
TGTGCCATCAGTGAGTCCGCTGGGGAGTCTGGGGCCAACGTCCTGACTTTC	CAISESAGESGANVLTF	TRBV10-3	-	-	TRBJ2-6
TGTGCCAGCAGTGCCGGACTACAATATGGCTACACCTTC	CASSAGLQYGYTF	TRBV28	-	once	TRBJ1-2
TGCGCCAGCAGTGGACAGACCCCCTACGAGCAGTACTTC	CASSGQTPYEQYF	TRBV10-1	-	few	TRBJ2-7
TGTGCCAGCTCACCTCTCGGGTCAACGAACACCGGGGAGCTGTTTTTT	CASSPLGSTNTGELFF	TRBV18	-	-	TRBJ2-2
TGCAGTGCTAGAAAGGCTAGCGGGGGCTCATACAATGAGCAGTTCTTC	CSARKASGGSYNEQFF	TRBV20-1	TRBD2	-	TRBJ2-1
TGCGCCAGCAGCTTAACTCTAGCGGGGGGGCGCAATGAGCAGTTCTTC	CASSLTLAGGRNEQFF	TRBV5-1	TRBD2	-	TRBJ2-1
TGCAGCGTTCCCGAGCGAATACAGGGCCACAATGAGCAGTACTTC	CSVPERIQGHNEQYF	TRBV29-1	-	-	TRBJ2-5
TGCGCCAGCAGCCATGGAGCCGGGACAGGGGTCCTCAACTATGGCTACACCTTC	CASSHGAGTGVLNYGYTF	TRBV4-3	TRBD1	once	TRBJ1-2
TGCGCCAGCAGCCACAACAGGGAGGGCGAGACCCAGTACTTC	CASSHNREGETQYF	TRBV4-1	-	-	TRBJ2-5
TGTGCCAGCACCCTGGGACAGGGGAGCACAGATACGCAGTATTTT	CASTLGQGSTDTQYF	TRBV16	TRBD1	-	TRBJ2-3
TGCGCCAGCAACTGGGACGGACAGAACACTGAAGCTTTCTTT	CASNWDGQNTEAFF	TRBV5-1	-	-	TRBJ1-1
TGTGCCAGCAGTCGGACGATGCGACAGGGAGTTGGTGGCTACACCTTC	CASSRTMRQGVGGYTF	TRBV6-2/TRBV6-3	TRBD1	few	TRBJ1-2
TGCGCCAGCAGCCAAGATGGACTGCGCAATCAGCCCCAGCATTTT	CASSQDGLRNQPQHF	TRBV3-1	-	few	TRBJ1-5
TGTGCCAGCAGTCTCCTTGGGACAGAAGAGACCCAGTACTTC	CASSLLGTEETQYF	TRBV12-3/TRBV12-4	TRBD1	-	TRBJ2-5